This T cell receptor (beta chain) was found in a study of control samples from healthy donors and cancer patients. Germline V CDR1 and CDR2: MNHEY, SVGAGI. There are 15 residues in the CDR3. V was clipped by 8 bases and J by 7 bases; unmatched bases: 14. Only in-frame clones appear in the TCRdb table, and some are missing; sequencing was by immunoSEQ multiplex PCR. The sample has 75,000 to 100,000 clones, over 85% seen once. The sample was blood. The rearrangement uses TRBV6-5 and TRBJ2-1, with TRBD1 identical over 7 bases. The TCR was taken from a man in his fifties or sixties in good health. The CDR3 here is CASRHYLGQLNEQFF. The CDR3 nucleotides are TGTGCCAGCCGGCATTATTTGGGACAGCTGAATGAGCAGTTCTTC.